A selection of T cell receptor beta chains follows, all from one sample in a study of blood T cell repertoires in COVID-19. Some clones are missing from TCRdb's copy, which holds only in-frame ones; the method was immunoSEQ multiplex PCR. The top ten hold roughly 10% of the sample, which has about 170,000 clones, approximately 82% seen once. Sequenced material: peripheral blood. These receptors were taken from a woman of 80 years or more with active or convalescent COVID-19. Each CDR3 is given with its conserved first and last residue. The D gene is left open where the match is weak. Size is omitted from some rows. Given values are once, few, many or a class for expanded clones.

DNA,CDR3,D,V,size,J
TGTGCCACCAGTGATCCTTCCGGGGGTGACTATGGCTACACCTTC,CATSDPSGGDYGYTF,NA,TRBV24-1,NA,TRBJ1-2
TGTGCCAGCGCTCAAGGGACAGCCATCATCTATGGCTACACCTTC,CASAQGTAIIYGYTF,TRBD1,TRBV6-5,NA,TRBJ1-2
TGTGCCAGTAGTCAGCAGGGGGGGCCCCAGCATTTT,CASSQQGGPQHF,TRBD1,TRBV19,NA,TRBJ1-5
TGTGCCAGCAGCGGTAATAGGGGCACTGAAGCTTTCTTT,CASSGNRGTEAFF,NA,TRBV9,NA,TRBJ1-1
TGCAGCGTTGAGCAGGGGGATACGCAGTATTTT,CSVEQGDTQYF,NA,TRBV29-1,NA,TRBJ2-3
TGTGCCAGCAAGGGACAGAGCAATCAGCCCCAGCATTTT,CASKGQSNQPQHF,TRBD1,TRBV2,NA,TRBJ1-5
TGTGCCAGCAGCCTGTCCTACAATGAGCAGTTCTTC,CASSLSYNEQFF,NA,TRBV5-8,few,TRBJ2-1
TGCAGTGTGGAGATAAACACTGAAGCTTTCTTT,CSVEINTEAFF,NA,TRBV20-1,NA,TRBJ1-1
TGTGCCATCAGTGTTTCAGGGGGCTACGAGCAGTACTTC,CAISVSGGYEQYF,TRBD1,TRBV10-3,NA,TRBJ2-7
TGTGCCAGCAGCCCACAGGTTGACGCTGAAGCTTTCTTT,CASSPQVDAEAFF,NA,TRBV12-3/TRBV12-4,NA,TRBJ1-1
TGTGCCAGCAGTTCCCATTCCAGGGTTAGCAATCAGCCCCAGCATTTT,CASSSHSRVSNQPQHF,NA,TRBV6-5,NA,TRBJ1-5
TGTGCCAGTAGTATCCCCGGTGGACTAGCGGGAGGTACGCAGTATTTT,CASSIPGGLAGGTQYF,TRBD2,TRBV19,NA,TRBJ2-3
TGCGCCAGCAGTGATAGTCGGGAGGGCCGTTTCTACAATGAGCAGTTCTTC,CASSDSREGRFYNEQFF,TRBD2,TRBV10-1,NA,TRBJ2-1
TGTGCCTGGAGTGTACGGGGCCGGGGGTTAGCTGGAAACACCATATATTTT,CAWSVRGRGLAGNTIYF,NA,TRBV30,few,TRBJ1-3
TGTGCCAGCAGCCCCGGGTGGAAGCGGGGACGAGAGACCCAGTACTTC,CASSPGWKRGRETQYF,TRBD2,TRBV5-8,NA,TRBJ2-5
TGCGCCAGCAGTAACGACAGGGACACTGAAGCTTTCTTT,CASSNDRDTEAFF,TRBD1,TRBV10-2,NA,TRBJ1-1
TGTGCTAGTGGTTTGGGTCTAGCGGGAATAGATGAGCAGTTCTTC,CASGLGLAGIDEQFF,TRBD2,TRBV12-5,NA,TRBJ2-1
TGTGCCAGCAGTGGAGGTCGAAACAATCAGCCCCAGCATTTT,CASSGGRNNQPQHF,NA,TRBV2,NA,TRBJ1-5
TGTGCCAGCAGCCCAAAGCGGGAGGGCCGGGCCGGGGAGCTGTTTTTT,CASSPKREGRAGELFF,TRBD2,TRBV7-6,NA,TRBJ2-2
TGTGCTAGTGGCCCACAAAACACCATATATTTT,CASGPQNTIYF,NA,TRBV12-5,NA,TRBJ1-3
TGTGCCAGCTCACCACCCTCTAACTATGGCTACACCTTC,CASSPPSNYGYTF,NA,TRBV18,NA,TRBJ1-2
TGTGCCAGCAGCGCCGCAGGGGACACCATATATTTT,CASSAAGDTIYF,NA,TRBV9,NA,TRBJ1-3
TGTGCCAGCAGCGTAGCAGGACTAGCGGGCAATGAGCAGTTCTTC,CASSVAGLAGNEQFF,TRBD2,TRBV9,NA,TRBJ2-1
TGTGCCAGCAGCGCCGGGAGAGCGGGGGATTCACCCCTCCACTTT,CASSAGRAGDSPLHF,NA,TRBV6-5,once,TRBJ1-6
TGTGCCAGCAGTCTAGAGGGCACAGATACGCAGTATTTT,CASSLEGTDTQYF,NA,TRBV2,NA,TRBJ2-3
TGTGCCACCGGGCCTAGCAATCAGCCCCAGCATTTT,CATGPSNQPQHF,NA,TRBV15,NA,TRBJ1-5
TGCGCCAGCAGCGGTACCAGGGAAACAGATACGCAGTATTTT,CASSGTRETDTQYF,NA,TRBV5-1,NA,TRBJ2-3
TGTGCCAGCAGTGTTCAAACTACTAGCTACACCTTC,CASSVQTTSYTF,NA,TRBV28,NA,TRBJ1-2
TGTGCCAGCAGTCAACCAGAGGGAGGGACTAATGAAAAACTGTTTTTT,CASSQPEGGTNEKLFF,NA,TRBV28,NA,TRBJ1-4
TGTGCCAGCATCCCAAGCGGGAGCGGCGAGCAGTACTTC,CASIPSGSGEQYF,TRBD2,TRBV6-5,NA,TRBJ2-7
TGCGCCAGCAGCTTCGGGGGGCGAGGGGCCTACGAGCAGTACTTC,CASSFGGRGAYEQYF,NA,TRBV5-1,NA,TRBJ2-7
TGCGCCAGCAGCTGGCGACTAGCGGGAGCCCGAGAGCAGTACTTC,CASSWRLAGAREQYF,TRBD2,TRBV5-1,NA,TRBJ2-7
TGTGCCAGCAGTTATCCAGGGTCGACTGAAGCTTTCTTT,CASSYPGSTEAFF,NA,TRBV6-5,NA,TRBJ1-1
TGTGCCAGCAGCCCAGGAAACACCATATATTTT,CASSPGNTIYF,NA,TRBV12-3/TRBV12-4,many,TRBJ1-3
TGTGCCAGCAGTGAACAAACAGGGTACACTGAAGCTTTCTTT,CASSEQTGYTEAFF,NA,TRBV2,NA,TRBJ1-1
TGCGCCAGCAGCCTGACAGGGTATGAGCAGTTCTTC,CASSLTGYEQFF,TRBD1,TRBV5-1,once,TRBJ2-1
TGCGCCAGCAGCTTAGGGGGAAGCCTTACCTACGAGCAGTACTTC,CASSLGGSLTYEQYF,NA,TRBV5-1,NA,TRBJ2-7
TGCGCCAGCAGCTTGGAAAGCCATGGCTACACCTTC,CASSLESHGYTF,NA,TRBV5-1,NA,TRBJ1-2
TGTGCCAGCATCAAAACCTTCCGGGGACTGGCAAACACCGGGGAGCTGTTTTTT,CASIKTFRGLANTGELFF,NA,TRBV11-2,NA,TRBJ2-2
TGTGCCAGCAGCCAGGCCGTCTCTGGCTACACCTTC,CASSQAVSGYTF,NA,TRBV3-1/TRBV3-2,few,TRBJ1-2
TGTGCCAGCAGTGATAGGGGCGGGAGGACCTACAATGAGCAGTTCTTC,CASSDRGGRTYNEQFF,TRBD2,TRBV6-1,NA,TRBJ2-1
TGTGCCAGTAGTATAGGCACAGGGTTAGGTGAAAAACTGTTTTTT,CASSIGTGLGEKLFF,NA,TRBV19,NA,TRBJ1-4
TGTGCCAGCAGTTTTGTATTGGGGCAGGAGACCCAGTACTTC,CASSFVLGQETQYF,NA,TRBV28,NA,TRBJ2-5
TGTGCCAGCAGTGTGGACAGGGGAGCGGGCAATCAGCCCCAGCATTTT,CASSVDRGAGNQPQHF,TRBD1,TRBV6-1,NA,TRBJ1-5
TGTGCCAGTAGTATTGGCAGGGGGTCTCTCTATAGCAATCAGCCCCAGCATTTT,CASSIGRGSLYSNQPQHF,TRBD1,TRBV19,NA,TRBJ1-5
TGTGCCAGCAGCTTAGGAGTACAGAGCTATGGCTACACCTTC,CASSLGVQSYGYTF,NA,TRBV7-2,once,TRBJ1-2
TGTGCCAGCAGAAACAGGGTTCTGTCAACTAATGAAAAACTGTTTTTT,CASRNRVLSTNEKLFF,NA,TRBV3-1/TRBV3-2,NA,TRBJ1-4
TGTGCCAGCAGTTTGAGCGGTCAGCCCCAGCATTTT,CASSLSGQPQHF,NA,TRBV6-5,few,TRBJ1-5
TGTGCCAGCAGTTTAGACAGGGACCAGTACTTC,CASSLDRDQYF,TRBD1,TRBV28,NA,TRBJ2-7
TGTGCCAGTAGCCCGCCACTAGCGGGAGGTTACAATGAGCAGTTCTTC,CASSPPLAGGYNEQFF,TRBD2,TRBV19,NA,TRBJ2-1
TGTGCCAGCAGCCTCGACAGGGGCCAAAACACTGAAGCTTTCTTT,CASSLDRGQNTEAFF,TRBD1,TRBV4-2,NA,TRBJ1-1
TGTGCCAGCAGGGACAGGGCCGAGTTGACTGAAGCTTTCTTT,CASRDRAELTEAFF,TRBD1,TRBV2,once,TRBJ1-1
TGTGCCAGCAGCCCTAAGACAGGGGGCGGGAACACTGAAGCTTTCTTT,CASSPKTGGGNTEAFF,TRBD1,TRBV5-8,NA,TRBJ1-1
TGTGCCAGCAGTTTGACATCGCGCTATCCCTACGAGCAGTACTTC,CASSLTSRYPYEQYF,NA,TRBV28,NA,TRBJ2-7
TGTGCCAGCAGCCGAGGAGAGGAAAAACTGTTTTTT,CASSRGEEKLFF,NA,TRBV5-4,once,TRBJ1-4
TGCAGCGTTGAGGTCCAGGGAAACACCATATATTTT,CSVEVQGNTIYF,NA,TRBV29-1,NA,TRBJ1-3
TGTGCCAGCAGCTTTAGACAGGCGCCGAATGAAAAACTGTTTTTT,CASSFRQAPNEKLFF,NA,TRBV7-9,NA,TRBJ1-4
TGTGCCAGCAGTTTAGGTGAGGTCTATGGCTACACCTTC,CASSLGEVYGYTF,NA,TRBV28,NA,TRBJ1-2
TGTGCCAGCTCACCTATGGGGAGGGGCACTGAAGCTTTCTTT,CASSPMGRGTEAFF,NA,TRBV18,NA,TRBJ1-1